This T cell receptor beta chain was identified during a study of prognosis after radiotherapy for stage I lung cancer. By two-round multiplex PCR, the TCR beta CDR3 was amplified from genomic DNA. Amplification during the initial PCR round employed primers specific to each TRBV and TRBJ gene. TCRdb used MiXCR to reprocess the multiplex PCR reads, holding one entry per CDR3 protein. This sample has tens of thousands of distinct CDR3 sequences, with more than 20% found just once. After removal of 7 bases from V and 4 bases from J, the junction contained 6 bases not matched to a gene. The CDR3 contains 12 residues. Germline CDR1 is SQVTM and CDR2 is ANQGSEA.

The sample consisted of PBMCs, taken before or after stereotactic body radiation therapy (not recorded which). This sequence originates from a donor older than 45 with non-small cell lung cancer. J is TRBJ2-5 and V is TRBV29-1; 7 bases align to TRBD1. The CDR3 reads CSAQGQGETQYF. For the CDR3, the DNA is TGCAGCGCACAGGGGCAGGGAGAGACCCAGTACTTC.